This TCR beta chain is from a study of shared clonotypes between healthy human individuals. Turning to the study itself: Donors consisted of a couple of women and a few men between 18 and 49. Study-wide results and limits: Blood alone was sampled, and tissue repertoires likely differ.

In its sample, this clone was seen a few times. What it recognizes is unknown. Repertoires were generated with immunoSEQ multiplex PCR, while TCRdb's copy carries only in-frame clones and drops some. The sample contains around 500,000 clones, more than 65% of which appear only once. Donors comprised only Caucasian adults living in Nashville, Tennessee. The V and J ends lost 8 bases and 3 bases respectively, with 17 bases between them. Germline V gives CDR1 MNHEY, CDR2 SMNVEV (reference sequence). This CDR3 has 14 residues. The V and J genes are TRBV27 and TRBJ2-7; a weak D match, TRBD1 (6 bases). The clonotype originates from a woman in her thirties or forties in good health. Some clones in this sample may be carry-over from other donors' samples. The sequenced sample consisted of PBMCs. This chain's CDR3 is CASHKRDTDYEQYF. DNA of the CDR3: TGTGCCAGCCACAAAAGGGACACCGACTACGAGCAGTACTTC.